This entry describes one TCR beta chain. The assay was immunoSEQ multiplex PCR, and TCRdb's table has in-frame clones only and misses some. Of some 130,000 clones listed, 80% to 95% are singletons. The sample originates from a study of control samples from healthy donors and cancer patients. The sequenced material came from blood. This TCR was recovered from a man aged 40-49 years in good health.

The chain's CDR3 is CASSKEAGGNTDTQYF. The CDR3 DNA reads as TGTGCCAGCAGCAAAGAAGCGGGGGGAAACACAGATACGCAGTATTTT. The rearrangement links TRBV21-1 to TRBJ2-3; the D call in the table, TRBD2, was not verified against the DNA. TRBV21-1 is flagged as a pseudogene. This CDR3 is 16 amino acids long.